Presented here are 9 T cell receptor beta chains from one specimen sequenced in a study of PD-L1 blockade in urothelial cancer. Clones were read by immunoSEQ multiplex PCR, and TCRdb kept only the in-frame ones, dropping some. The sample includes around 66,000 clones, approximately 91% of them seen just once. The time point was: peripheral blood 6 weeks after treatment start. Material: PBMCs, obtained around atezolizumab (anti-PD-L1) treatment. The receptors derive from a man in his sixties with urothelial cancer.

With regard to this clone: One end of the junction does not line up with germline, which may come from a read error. The CDR3: CASTNTGELFF. The CDR3 DNA reads TGTGCTAGCACAAACACCGGGGAGCTGTTTTTT. The chain has TRBV7-7 and TRBJ2-2; D unclear. CDR3 length: 11 residues. Germline values: CDR1 SSHAT, CDR2 FNYEAQ (reference sequence).

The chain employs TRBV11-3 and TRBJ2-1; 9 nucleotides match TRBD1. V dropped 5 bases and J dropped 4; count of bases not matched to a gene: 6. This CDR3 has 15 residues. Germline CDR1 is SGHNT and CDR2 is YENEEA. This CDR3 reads CASSPRTGEYNEQFF. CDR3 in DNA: TGTGCCAGCAGCCCAAGGACAGGGGAGTACAATGAGCAGTTCTTC.

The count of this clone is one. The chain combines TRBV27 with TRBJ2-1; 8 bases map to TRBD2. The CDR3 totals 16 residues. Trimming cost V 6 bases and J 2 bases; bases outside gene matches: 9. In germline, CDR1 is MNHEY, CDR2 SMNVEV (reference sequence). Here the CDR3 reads CASSPLGSGTYNEQFF. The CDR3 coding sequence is TGTGCCAGCAGCCCGCTGGGTAGCGGGACCTACAATGAGCAGTTCTTC.

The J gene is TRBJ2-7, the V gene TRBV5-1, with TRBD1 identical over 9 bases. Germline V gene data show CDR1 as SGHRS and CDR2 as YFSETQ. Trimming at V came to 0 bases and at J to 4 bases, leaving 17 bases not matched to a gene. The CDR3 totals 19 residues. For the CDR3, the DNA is TGCGCCAGCAGCTTGGCAATGGGACAGGGCCCTGTTTTTGGGTACGAGCAGTACTTC. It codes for CASSLAMGQGPVFGYEQYF. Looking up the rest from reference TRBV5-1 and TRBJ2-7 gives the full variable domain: KAGVTQTPRYLIKTRGQQVTLSCSPISGHRSVSWYQQTPGQGLQFLFEYFSETQRNKGNFPGRFSGRQFSNSRSEMNVSTLELGDSALYLCASSLAMGQGPVFGYEQYFGPGTRLTVT.

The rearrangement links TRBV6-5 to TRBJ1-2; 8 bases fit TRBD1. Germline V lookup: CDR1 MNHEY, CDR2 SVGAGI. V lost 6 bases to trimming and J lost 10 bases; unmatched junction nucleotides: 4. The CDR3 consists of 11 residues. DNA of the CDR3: TGTGCCAGCAGCTCAGGGGGCTCCTACACCTTC. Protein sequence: CASSSGGSYTF.

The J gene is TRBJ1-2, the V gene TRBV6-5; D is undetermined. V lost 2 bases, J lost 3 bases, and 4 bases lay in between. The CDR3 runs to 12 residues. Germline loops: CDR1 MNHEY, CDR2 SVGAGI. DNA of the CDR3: TGTGCCAGCAGTTACGGCCACTATGGCTACACCTTC. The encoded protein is CASSYGHYGYTF.

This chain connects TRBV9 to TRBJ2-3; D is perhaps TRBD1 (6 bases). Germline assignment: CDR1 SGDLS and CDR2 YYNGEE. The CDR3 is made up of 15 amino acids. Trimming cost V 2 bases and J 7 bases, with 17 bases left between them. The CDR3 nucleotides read TGTGCCAGCAGCGTTGGGGACAATCTACGGAATACGCAGTATTTT. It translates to CASSVGDNLRNTQYF.

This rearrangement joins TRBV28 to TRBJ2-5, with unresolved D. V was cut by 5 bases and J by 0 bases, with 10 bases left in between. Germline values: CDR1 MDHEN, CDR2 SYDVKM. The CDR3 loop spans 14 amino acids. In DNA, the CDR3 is TGTGCCAGCAGTCCCGGCGGAAACCAAGAGACCCAGTACTTC. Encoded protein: CASSPGGNQETQYF.

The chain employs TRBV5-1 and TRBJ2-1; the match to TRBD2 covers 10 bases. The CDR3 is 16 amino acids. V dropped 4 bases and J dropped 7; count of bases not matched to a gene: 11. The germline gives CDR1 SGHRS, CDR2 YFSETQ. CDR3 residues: CASSGGISGRYNEQFF. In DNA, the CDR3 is TGCGCCAGCAGCGGAGGAATTAGCGGGAGGTATAATGAGCAGTTCTTC.